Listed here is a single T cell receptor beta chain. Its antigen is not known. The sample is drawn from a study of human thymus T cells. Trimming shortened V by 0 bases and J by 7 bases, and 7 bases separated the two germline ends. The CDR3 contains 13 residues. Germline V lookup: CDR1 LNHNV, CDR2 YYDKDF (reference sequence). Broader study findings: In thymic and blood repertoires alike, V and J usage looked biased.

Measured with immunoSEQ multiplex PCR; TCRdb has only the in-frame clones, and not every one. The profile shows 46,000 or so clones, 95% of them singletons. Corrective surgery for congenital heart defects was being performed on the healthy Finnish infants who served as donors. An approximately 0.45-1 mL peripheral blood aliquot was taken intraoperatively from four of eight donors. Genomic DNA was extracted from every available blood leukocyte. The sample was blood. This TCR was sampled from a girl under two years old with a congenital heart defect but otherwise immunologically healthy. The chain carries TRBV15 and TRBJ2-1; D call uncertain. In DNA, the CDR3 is TGTGCCACCAGCAGAGATCCCGTAAATGAGCAGTTCTTC. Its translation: CATSRDPVNEQFF. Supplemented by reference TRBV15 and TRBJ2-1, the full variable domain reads DAMVIQNPRYQVTQFGKPVTLSCSQTLNHNVMYWYQQKSSQAPKLLFHYYDKDFNNEADTPDNFQSRRPNTSFCFLDIRSPGLGDTAMYLCATSRDPVNEQFFGPGTRLTVL.